The 6 T cell receptor beta chains reported below all come from one sample, sequenced in a study of vaccination and CD4 T cells after COVID-19. These TCRs are of unknown antigen specificity. Stated treatment: approximately nine-day PBMC culture with coronavirus spike peptide pools or control peptides (ViraFEST assay). Researchers used the Oncomine TCR Beta short-read assay to sequence DNA from cultured CD4+ T cells. Each CDR3 protein is one row after TCRdb ran MiXCR on the PCR reads. The sample includes a few thousand distinct CDR3 sequences, about 40% of them seen just once. Sequencing used CD4+ T cells from blood, cultured in vitro, obtained after SARS-CoV-2 vaccination. These receptors were collected from a human donor who had recovered from COVID-19.

The genes are TRBV6-1 and TRBJ2-1; TRBD1 matches at 9 bases. CDR1 is MNHNS and CDR2 is SASEGT in the germline V gene. This CDR3 contains 14 residues. V lost 6 bases and J lost 9; bases outside the gene matches: 9. CDR3 in DNA: TGTGCCAGCAGGGCACAGGGGGCGAGATCTGAGCAGTTCTTC. Its protein product is CASRAQGARSEQFF.

This sequence joins TRBV11-2 and TRBJ2-3; 14 nucleotides line up with TRBD2. The CDR3 totals 14 residues. Germline CDR1 and CDR2: SGHAT and FQNNGV. V was clipped by 3 bases and J by 9 bases; unmatched bases: 2. The CDR3 is CASSLTSGRDTQYF. Here the CDR3 DNA reads TGTGCCAGCAGCTTGACTAGCGGGAGGGACACGCAGTATTTT. Variable domain in full (rest from reference TRBV11-2 and TRBJ2-3): EAGVAQSPRYKIIEKRQSVAFWCNPISGHATLYWYQQILGQGPKLLIQFQNNGVVDDSQLPKDRFSAERLKGVDSTLKIQPAKLEDSAVYLCASSLTSGRDTQYFGPGTRLTVL.

The V call is TRBV15, the J call TRBJ2-7; D might be TRBD1 (5 bases). Trimming stripped 1 base from V and 9 bases from J, with 10 bases between. Germline V gene sequence: CDR1 LNHNV, CDR2 YYDKDF (reference sequence). This CDR3 comprises 12 residues. The CDR3 protein is CATSRAGPGQYF. The CDR3 region has the DNA TGTGCCACCAGCAGAGCAGGGCCAGGGCAGTACTTC.

The rearrangement joins TRBV7-9 to TRBJ1-1; possibly TRBD1 for D (6 bases). CDR3 length: 14 residues. Trimming took 2 bases from V and 2 from J, leaving 9 bases between them. In germline, CDR1 is SEHNR, CDR2 FQNEAQ (reference sequence). The CDR3 coding sequence is TGTGCCAGCAGCTTACAACAGGGAAACACTGAAGCTTTCTTT. Its protein is CASSLQQGNTEAFF.

The V and J genes are TRBV6-1 and TRBJ1-5, with 10 bases aligning to TRBD1. Germline V gene sequence: CDR1 MNHNS, CDR2 SASEGT. The CDR3 is 15 residues long. V was pared by 1 base and J by 7 bases, with 4 bases of the junction left unmatched. The CDR3, as DNA: TGTGCCAGCAGTGAAGAGACAGGGGGCAGACAGCCCCAGCATTTT. This translates into CASSEETGGRQPQHF.

J is TRBJ2-3 and V is TRBV7-8, with D possibly matching TRBD1 (6 bases). This CDR3 is built from 15 residues. Trimming left V 5 bases short and J 9 bases short, with 21 bases between. CDR1 and CDR2 from the germline V gene are SGHVS and FQNEAQ. The DNA for the CDR3 is TGTGCCAGCAGCCAGCTGGCAGACCAGGGGTGGACGCAGTATTTT. Protein product: CASSQLADQGWTQYF.